This T cell receptor (beta chain) derives from a study of OX40 agonist ivuxolimab in advanced cancers. For the wider study: Ivuxolimab, which targeted the costimulatory receptor OX40 (CD134), was an agonistic, fully human IgG2 monoclonal antibody. Intravenous ivuxolimab was administered to patients every 2 weeks at six dose levels: 0.01, 0.1, 0.3, 1.5, 3 and 10 mg/kg. Among the approximately 50 dose-escalation patients, 19 had hepatocellular carcinoma, roughly 15 melanoma, 9 renal cell carcinoma and 9 head and neck cancer. A male proportion of 75% to 85% and a mean age of approximately 58 years, ranging from about 23 to 90, were recorded for the dose-escalation cohort. Patients were allowed to have had prior anti-PD-1, anti-PD-L1 or anti-CTLA-4 therapy, and approximately 41% of the dose-escalation patients had previously received checkpoint inhibitors. Partial responses occurred in three dose-escalation patients: two with cutaneous melanoma and one with hepatocellular carcinoma. The purpose of peripheral TCRbeta sequencing was to test whether ivuxolimab changed TCR sequence diversity and led to clonal T-cell expansion. The paper reports the monotherapy dose-escalation portion (N ≈ 52 patients) of the phase I ivuxolimab trial.

Broader findings and caveats from the paper: Antigen specificity was not determined for the clonally expanded peripheral T cells. In the 0.1-3.0 mg/kg groups, partial responders had among the lowest normalized peripheral clonal expansion, particularly in CD8+ T cells. Clonal expansion of both CD4+ and CD8+ blood T cells was observed from baseline to week 6 at doses 0.1 to 3.0 mg/kg. Low levels of normalized T-cell clonal expansion were also shown by some nonresponding patients. On average, CD8+ T cells showed more expanded clones than CD4+ T cells after ivuxolimab.

Genomic DNA was isolated from the sorted cells so that the TCRbeta CDR3 region could be sequenced. The immunoSEQ Assay was used to sequence the TCRbeta CDR3 regions. In its TCRdb copy, this immuneACCESS table keeps in-frame sequences only and misses some clones. Where compared with another copy, unresolved V genes explain less than half of these, and the others have no known cause. Recorded for this sample are about 61,000 clones; over 80% of them occurred a single time. The ten largest clones represent over 20% of the sample. This clone was observed once. There is no known antigen for this receptor. Per-base qualities were not stored, and no clone one base away is much larger. The cysteine opens and the phenylalanine closes a CDR3 of 14 amino acids. Only CDR3 DNA is held: 42 bases, read in frame from base 1. The germline V gene specifies SGHVS as CDR1 and FQNEAQ as CDR2. Here V drops 3 bases and J drops 5 bases, and the junction holds 3 bases not matched to any gene.

Patients with a history of autoimmune disease or receiving systemic immunosuppression were excluded from the trial. In every dose cohort, peripheral blood was drawn for TCR sequencing at baseline, cycle 4 day 1, and cycle 7 day 1. Samples were obtained from an open-label, multicenter, first-in-human phase I dose-escalation trial of ivuxolimab. Adults with locally advanced or metastatic head and neck squamous cell, hepatocellular, melanoma or renal cell carcinoma were enrolled in the trial. Before TCR sequencing, CD4+ and CD8+ T cells were separately sorted from peripheral blood. Here the sequenced sample was CD4+ or CD8+ T cells sorted from blood, taken in a trial of the OX40 agonist ivuxolimab. The chain is assembled from TRBV7-8 and TRBJ2-1, with 8 bases aligning to TRBD2. The clonotype originates from an adult with an advanced solid tumor such as melanoma, head and neck, liver or kidney cancer. The DNA reads TGTGCCAGCAGCTTGAGCGGGAGAGACAATGAGCAGTTCTTC. This is translated as CASSLSGRDNEQFF.